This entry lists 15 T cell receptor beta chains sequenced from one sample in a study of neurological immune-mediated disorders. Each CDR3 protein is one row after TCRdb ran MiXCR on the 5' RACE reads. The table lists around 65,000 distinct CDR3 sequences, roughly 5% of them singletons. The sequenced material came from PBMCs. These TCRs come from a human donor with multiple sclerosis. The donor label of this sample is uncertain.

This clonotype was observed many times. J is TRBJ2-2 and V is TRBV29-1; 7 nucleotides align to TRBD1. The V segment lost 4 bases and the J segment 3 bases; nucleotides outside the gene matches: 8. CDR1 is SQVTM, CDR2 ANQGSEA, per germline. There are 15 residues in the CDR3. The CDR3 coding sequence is TGCAGCGTTGTCCCTCGGGACAGCCACACCGGGGAGCTGTTTTTT. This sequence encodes CSVVPRDSHTGELFF.

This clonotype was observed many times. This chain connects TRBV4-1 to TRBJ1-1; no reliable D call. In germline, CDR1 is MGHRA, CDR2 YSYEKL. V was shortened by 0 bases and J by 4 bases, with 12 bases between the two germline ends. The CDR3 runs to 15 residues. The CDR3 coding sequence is TGCGCCAGCAGCCAAGATGCTACGGGAGGCACTGAAGCTTTCTTT. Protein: CASSQDATGGTEAFF.

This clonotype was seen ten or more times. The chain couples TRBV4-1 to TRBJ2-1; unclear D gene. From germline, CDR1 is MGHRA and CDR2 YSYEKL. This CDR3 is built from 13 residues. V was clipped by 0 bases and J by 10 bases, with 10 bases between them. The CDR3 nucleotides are TGCGCCAGCAGCCAAGAAATGAGAAGGGAGCAGTTCTTC. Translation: CASSQEMRREQFF.

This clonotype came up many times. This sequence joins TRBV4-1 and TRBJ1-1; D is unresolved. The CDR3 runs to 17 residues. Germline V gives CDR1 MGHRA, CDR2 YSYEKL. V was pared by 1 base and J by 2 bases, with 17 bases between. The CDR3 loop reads CASSQGPGYSGNTEAFF. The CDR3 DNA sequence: TGCGCCAGCAGCCAAGGGCCGGGTTATTCTGGAAACACTGAAGCTTTCTTT.

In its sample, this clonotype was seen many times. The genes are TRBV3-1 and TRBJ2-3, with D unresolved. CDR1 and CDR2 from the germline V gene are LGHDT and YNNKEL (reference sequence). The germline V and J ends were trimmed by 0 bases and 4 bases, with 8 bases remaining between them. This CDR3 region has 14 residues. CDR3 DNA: TGTGCCAGCAGCCAAGATCTCGGATCAGATACGCAGTATTTT. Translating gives CASSQDLGSDTQYF.

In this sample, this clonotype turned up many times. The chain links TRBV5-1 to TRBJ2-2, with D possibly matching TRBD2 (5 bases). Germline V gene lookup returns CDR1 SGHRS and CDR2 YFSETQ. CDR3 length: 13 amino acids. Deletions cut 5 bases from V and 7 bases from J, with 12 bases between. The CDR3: CASRLPRDGELFF. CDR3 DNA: TGCGCCAGCAGGTTACCTCGGGACGGGGAGCTGTTTTTT.

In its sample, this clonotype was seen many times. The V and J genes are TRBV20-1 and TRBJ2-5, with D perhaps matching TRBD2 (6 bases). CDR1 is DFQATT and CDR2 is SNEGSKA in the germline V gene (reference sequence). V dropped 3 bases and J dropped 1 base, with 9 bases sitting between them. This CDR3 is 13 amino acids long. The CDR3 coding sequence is TGCAGTGCTAGGCTAGCGATCCAAGAGACCCAGTACTTC. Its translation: CSARLAIQETQYF.

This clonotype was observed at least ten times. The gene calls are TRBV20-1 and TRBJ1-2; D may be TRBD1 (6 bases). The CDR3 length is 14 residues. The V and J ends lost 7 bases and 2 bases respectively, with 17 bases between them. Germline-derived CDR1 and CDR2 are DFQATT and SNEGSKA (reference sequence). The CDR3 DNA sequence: TGCAGTGTTGGACAGACAGAGACGAACTATGGCTACACCTTC. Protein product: CSVGQTETNYGYTF.

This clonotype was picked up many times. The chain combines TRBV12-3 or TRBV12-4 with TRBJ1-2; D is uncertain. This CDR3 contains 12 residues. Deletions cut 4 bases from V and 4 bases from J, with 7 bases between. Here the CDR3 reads CASSSHIYGYTF. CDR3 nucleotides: TGTGCCAGCAGTTCCCACATCTATGGCTACACCTTC.

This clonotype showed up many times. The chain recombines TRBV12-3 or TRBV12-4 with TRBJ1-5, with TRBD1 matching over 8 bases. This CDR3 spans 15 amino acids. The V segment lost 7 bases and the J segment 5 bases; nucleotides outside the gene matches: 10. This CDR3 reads CASNPGTGFDQPQHF. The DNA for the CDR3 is TGTGCCAGCAACCCCGGGACAGGCTTTGATCAGCCCCAGCATTTT.

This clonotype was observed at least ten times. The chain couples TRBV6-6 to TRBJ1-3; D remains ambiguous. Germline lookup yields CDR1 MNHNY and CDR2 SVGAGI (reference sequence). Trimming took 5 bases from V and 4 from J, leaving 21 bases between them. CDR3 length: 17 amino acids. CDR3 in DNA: TGTGCCAGCAGTCGCTATCTGGGAAAGTCGGCCGGAAACACCATATATTTT. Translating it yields CASSRYLGKSAGNTIYF.

CDR3 sequence: CAMGPGLCSGANVLTF. The CDR3 coding sequence is TGTGCCATGGGCCCCGGGCTGTGCTCTGGGGCCAACGTCCTGACTTTC. J is TRBJ2-6 and V is TRBV28, with unresolved D. The germline V gene encodes CDR1 MDHEN and CDR2 SYDVKM. The V and J ends lost 10 bases and 0 bases respectively, with 16 bases between them. The CDR3 contains 16 residues.

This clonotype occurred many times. CDR3: CASSYGRGQETQYF. CDR3 sequence (DNA): TGTGCCAGCAGTTACGGACGCGGCCAAGAGACCCAGTACTTC. This chain joins TRBV6-5 and TRBJ2-5; D call uncertain. The CDR3 is 14 amino acids. Germline CDR1 reads MNHEY; CDR2 reads SVGAGI. V was clipped by 2 bases and J by 1 base, with 8 bases between them.

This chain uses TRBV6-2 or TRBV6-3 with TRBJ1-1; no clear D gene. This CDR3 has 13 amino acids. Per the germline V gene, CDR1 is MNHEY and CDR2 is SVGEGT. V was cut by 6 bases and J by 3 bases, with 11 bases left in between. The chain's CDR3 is CASSLAAHTEAFF. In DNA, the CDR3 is TGTGCCAGCAGCCTTGCAGCTCACACTGAAGCTTTCTTT.

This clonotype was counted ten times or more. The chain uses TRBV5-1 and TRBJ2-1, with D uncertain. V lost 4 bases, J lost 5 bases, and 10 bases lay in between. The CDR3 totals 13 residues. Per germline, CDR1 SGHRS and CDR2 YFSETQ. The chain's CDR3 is CASSLVVDNEQFF. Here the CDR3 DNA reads TGCGCCAGCAGCCTGGTGGTGGACAATGAGCAGTTCTTC.